The source of this T cell receptor (beta chain) is a study of regulatory T cells in long-lasting Graves disease. Library construction for TCR beta used iRepertoire HTBI primers and Arm-PCR of CDR3 regions. Each CDR3 protein is one row after TCRdb ran MiXCR on the multiplex PCR reads. This table has about 540,000 distinct CDR3 sequences, roughly 14% appearing once. This clonotype was observed a handful of times. Being one base from a much bigger clone, this may be a read error. The CDR3 end shows no conserved phenylalanine or tryptophan, and so a read error is likely. With 7 bases removed from V and 4 bases from J, the gap between germline ends came to 13 bases. The CDR3 has 13 amino acids. Time point indicated: newly diagnosed GD, antithyroid drugs for less than 3 months. There was RNA extracted from PBMCs, and the TCR library was made from it. The data were also submitted as part of a second study, on T cells in Graves' hyperthyroidism and ophthalmopathy.

The receptor was derived from a man aged 30 to 39 with Graves disease. The gene calls are TRBV12-3 or TRBV12-4 and TRBJ2-5; D unresolved. The specimen was peripheral blood mononuclear cells (PBMCs), collected at new diagnosis, from a patient treated with antithyroid drugs. In nucleotides, the CDR3 is TGTGCCAGCACTCCGACTGGCGGAGAGACCCAGTACGTC. It yields the protein CASTPTGGETQYV.